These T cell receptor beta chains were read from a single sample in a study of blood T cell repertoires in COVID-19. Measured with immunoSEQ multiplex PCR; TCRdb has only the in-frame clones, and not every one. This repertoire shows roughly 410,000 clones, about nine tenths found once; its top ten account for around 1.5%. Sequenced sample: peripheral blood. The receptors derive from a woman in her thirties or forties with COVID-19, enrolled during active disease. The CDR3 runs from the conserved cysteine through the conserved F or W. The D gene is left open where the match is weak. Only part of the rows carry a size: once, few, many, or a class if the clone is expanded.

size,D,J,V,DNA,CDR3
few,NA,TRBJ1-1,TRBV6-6,TGTGCCAGCAGTTACGAGGAGGGGAACACTGAAGCTTTCTTT,CASSYEEGNTEAFF
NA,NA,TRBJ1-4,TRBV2,TGTGCCAGCAGTGACAGGGGAGCAAATGAAAAACTGTTTTTT,CASSDRGANEKLFF
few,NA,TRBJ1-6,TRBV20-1,TGCAGTGCTAGTCCGGGGAATTCACCCCTCCACTTT,CSASPGNSPLHF
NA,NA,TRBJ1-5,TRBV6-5,TGTGCCAGCAGTTGGGGCGGAGACGGTCAGCCCCAGCATTTT,CASSWGGDGQPQHF
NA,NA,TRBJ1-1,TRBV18,TGTGCCAGCTCAACGGCCCCAGGGGCGGACACTGAAGCTTTCTTT,CASSTAPGADTEAFF
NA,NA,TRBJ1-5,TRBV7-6,TGTGCCAGCAGCTTAGACAGAGATCAGCCCCAGCATTTT,CASSLDRDQPQHF
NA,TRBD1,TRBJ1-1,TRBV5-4,TGTGCCAGCAGCCAGGGGGGTGAAGCTTTCTTT,CASSQGGEAFF
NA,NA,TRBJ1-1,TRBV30,TGTGCCTGGTGGAGTATGAACACTGAAGCTTTCTTT,CAWWSMNTEAFF
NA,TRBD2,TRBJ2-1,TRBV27,TGTGCCAGCAAGCGCGGGAGCTCCTACAATGAGCAGTTCTTC,CASKRGSSYNEQFF
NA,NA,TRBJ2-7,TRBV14,TGTGCCAGCAGCCAAGTCGGGCAGGGGTCGTACGAGCAGTACTTC,CASSQVGQGSYEQYF
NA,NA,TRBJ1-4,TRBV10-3,TGTGCCATCAGTGAGTCGACAGGAGGAGAAAAACTGTTTTTT,CAISESTGGEKLFF
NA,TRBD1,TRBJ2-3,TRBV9,TGTGCCAGCAGCCGACAGGGGTTCAGGGATACGCAGTATTTT,CASSRQGFRDTQYF
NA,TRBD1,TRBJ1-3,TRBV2,TGTGCCAGCACTCGACAGGGAAGGGTTGGAAACACCATATATTTT,CASTRQGRVGNTIYF
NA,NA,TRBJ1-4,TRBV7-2,TGTGCCAGCAGCATCGGGGGAAGTGAAAAACTGTTTTTT,CASSIGGSEKLFF
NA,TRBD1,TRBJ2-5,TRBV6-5,TGTGCCAGCAGTCGACAGGGCTTACAAGAGACCCAGTACTTC,CASSRQGLQETQYF
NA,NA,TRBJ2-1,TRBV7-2,TGTGCCAGCAGGAGGGTCGCCTACAATGAGCAGTTCTTC,CASRRVAYNEQFF
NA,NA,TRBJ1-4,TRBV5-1,TGCGCCAGCAGCTTTCGAGCTAATGAAAAACTGTTTTTT,CASSFRANEKLFF
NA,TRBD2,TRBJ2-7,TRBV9,TGTGCCAGCAGCCCCAGTGGGGCGGGACTAACCTACGAGCAGTACTTC,CASSPSGAGLTYEQYF
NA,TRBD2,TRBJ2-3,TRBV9,TGTGCCAGCAGCGTAGAGGGGCTTAGCGGGACTACGAGGGGGAGCACAGATACGCAGTATTTT,CASSVEGLSGTTRGSTDTQYF
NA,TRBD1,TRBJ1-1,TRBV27,TGTGCCAGCATCCCGAGGGGACAGGGTAACACTGAAGCTTTCTTT,CASIPRGQGNTEAFF
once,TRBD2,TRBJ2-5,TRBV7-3,TGTGCCAGCAGCGCTACCGGGACTAGAGAGACCCAGTACTTC,CASSATGTRETQYF
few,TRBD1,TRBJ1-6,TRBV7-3,TGTGCCAGCAGCTTCGCCGACAGGGGGAACTCACCCCTCCACTTT,CASSFADRGNSPLHF
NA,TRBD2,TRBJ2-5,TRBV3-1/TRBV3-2,TGTGCCAGCAGCCAACTTCGGGGCGGGGGAGAGACCCAGTACTTC,CASSQLRGGGETQYF
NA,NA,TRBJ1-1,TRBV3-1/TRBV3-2,TGTGCCAGCAGCCAGCCAGGGCGGGGTCGGACTGAAGCTTTCTTT,CASSQPGRGRTEAFF
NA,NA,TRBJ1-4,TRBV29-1,TGCAGCGTTGAACTGCTGGGCGGAGGGAGGAACGAGGAAAAACTGTTTTTT,CSVELLGGGRNEEKLFF
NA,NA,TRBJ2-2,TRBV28,TGTGCCAGCAGTCGCAGGGGCCCCGGGGAGCTGTTTTTT,CASSRRGPGELFF
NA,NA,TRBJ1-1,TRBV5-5,TGTGCCAGCAGCCAGACAGCGAACACTGAAGCTTTCTTT,CASSQTANTEAFF
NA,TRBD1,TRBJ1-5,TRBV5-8,TGTGCCAGCAGCCCGACAGGGAATAGCAATCAGCCCCAGCATTTT,CASSPTGNSNQPQHF
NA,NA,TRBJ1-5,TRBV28,TGTGCCAGCAGTTTTGACAGGAATCAGCCCCAGCATTTT,CASSFDRNQPQHF